This TCR beta chain was found in a study of T-cell reconstitution after alpha-beta-depleted transplantation in children. Unique molecular identifiers were incorporated when the TCRbeta library was constructed. TCRdb recomputed calls from the PCR reads with MiXCR, one row per CDR3 protein. The sample has 250,000 to 300,000 distinct CDR3 sequences; over 8% are singletons. Germline lookup yields CDR1 SGHAT and CDR2 FQNNGV. The ends were cut back, 5 bases at V and 0 bases at J, with 11 bases in the middle. The CDR3 is 15 amino acids. This clonotype was counted only a few times. This sequence joins TRBV11-2 and TRBJ1-3, with a weak D call TRBD1 (5 bases). The sequencing here drew on PBMCs from the stem cell graft donor, taken from the stem cell graft. The receptor was isolated from a human donor who donated a stem cell graft to a child with SCID. CDR3 amino acids: CASSRTGLSGNTIYF. CDR3 DNA sequence: TGTGCCAGCAGCCGGACGGGACTCTCTGGAAACACCATATATTTT. Full variable domain (rest looked up from reference TRBV11-2 and TRBJ1-3): EAGVAQSPRYKIIEKRQSVAFWCNPISGHATLYWYQQILGQGPKLLIQFQNNGVVDDSQLPKDRFSAERLKGVDSTLKIQPAKLEDSAVYLCASSRTGLSGNTIYFGEGSWLTVV.